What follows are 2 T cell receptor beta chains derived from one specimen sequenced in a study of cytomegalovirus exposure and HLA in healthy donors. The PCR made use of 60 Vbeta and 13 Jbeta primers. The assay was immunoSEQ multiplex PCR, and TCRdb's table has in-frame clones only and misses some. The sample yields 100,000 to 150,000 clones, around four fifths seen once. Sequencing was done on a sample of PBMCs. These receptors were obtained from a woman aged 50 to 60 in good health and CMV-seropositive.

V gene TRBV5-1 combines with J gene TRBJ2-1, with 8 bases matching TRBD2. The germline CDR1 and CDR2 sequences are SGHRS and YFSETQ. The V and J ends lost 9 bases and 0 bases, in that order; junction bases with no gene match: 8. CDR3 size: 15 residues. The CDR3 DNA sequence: TGCGCCACCGCTAGCGGGCCAAGCTCCTACAATGAGCAGTTCTTC. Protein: CATASGPSSYNEQFF.

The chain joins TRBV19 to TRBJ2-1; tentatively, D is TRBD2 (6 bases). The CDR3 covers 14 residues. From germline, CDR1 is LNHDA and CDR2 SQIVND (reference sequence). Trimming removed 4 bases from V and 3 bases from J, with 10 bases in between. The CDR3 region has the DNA TGTGCCAGTAGTACCTCCGGGGGCTACAATGAGCAGTTCTTC. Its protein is CASSTSGGYNEQFF.